This section outlines one T cell receptor (beta chain) sequence together with its context. At one end the junction does not follow the germline gene, possibly because of a read error. This sample was included in a study of blood T cell repertoires in COVID-19. Study-wide context: The samples span acute and convalescent COVID-19 from the United States, Italy and Spain. PBMCs, B-cell-depleted T cells, or T cells provided the cDNA or gDNA that made up the material.

Original analysis: Estimation of nucleated cell counts relied on the amplification of reference gene primers. Produced via immunoSEQ multiplex PCR; TCRdb's table is partial and in-frame only. V and J calls and clone size come straight from that table; D and trimming were deduced from the DNA. The sample has about 57,000 clones; 82% are singletons. This CDR3 region has 15 residues. The germline V gene encodes CDR1 SGHRS and CDR2 YFSETQ. The clonotype originates from a woman aged 60 to 75 with acute or convalescent COVID-19. The chain recombines TRBV5-1 with TRBJ2-3, with 8 bases aligning to TRBD1. The sample consisted of peripheral blood. The CDR3 bases are TGCGCCAGCAGTTTGGACAGGGCTACCACAGATACGCAGTATTTT. Translated: CASSLDRATTDTQYF.